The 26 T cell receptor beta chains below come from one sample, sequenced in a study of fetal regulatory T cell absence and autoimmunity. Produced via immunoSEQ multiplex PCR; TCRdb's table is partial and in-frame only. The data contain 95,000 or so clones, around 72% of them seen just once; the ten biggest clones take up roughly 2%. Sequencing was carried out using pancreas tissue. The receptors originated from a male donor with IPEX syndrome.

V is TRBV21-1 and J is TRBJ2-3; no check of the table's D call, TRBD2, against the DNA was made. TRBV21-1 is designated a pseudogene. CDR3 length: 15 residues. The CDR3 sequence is CASSNGTSGTDTQYF. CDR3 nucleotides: TGTGCCAGCAGCAATGGGACTAGCGGCACAGATACGCAGTATTTT.

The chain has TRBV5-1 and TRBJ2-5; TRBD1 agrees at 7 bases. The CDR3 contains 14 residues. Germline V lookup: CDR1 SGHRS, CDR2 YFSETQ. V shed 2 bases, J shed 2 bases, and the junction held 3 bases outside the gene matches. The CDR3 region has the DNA TGCGCCAGCAGCTTACGACAGGGACAAGAGACCCAGTACTTC. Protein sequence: CASSLRQGQETQYF.

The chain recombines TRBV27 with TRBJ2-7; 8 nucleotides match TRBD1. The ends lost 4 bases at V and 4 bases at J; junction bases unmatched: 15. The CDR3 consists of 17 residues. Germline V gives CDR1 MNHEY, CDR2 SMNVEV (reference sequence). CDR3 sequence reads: CASSYLGQGGYMYEQYF. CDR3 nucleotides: TGTGCCAGCAGTTACCTCGGACAGGGAGGATATATGTACGAGCAGTACTTC.

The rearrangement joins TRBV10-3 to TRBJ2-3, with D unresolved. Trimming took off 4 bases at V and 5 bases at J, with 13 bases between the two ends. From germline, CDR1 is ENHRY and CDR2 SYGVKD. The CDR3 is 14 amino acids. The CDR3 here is CAISVLARRDTQYF. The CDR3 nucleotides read TGTGCCATCAGTGTTCTGGCTAGAAGAGATACGCAGTATTTT.

In DNA form, the CDR3 reads TGTGCCAGCAGCCGCACATACCCTTCGAACAATGAGCAGTTCTTC. Translated, it gives CASSRTYPSNNEQFF. The rearrangement links TRBV7-9 to TRBJ2-1, with D uncertain. CDR1 and CDR2 (germline): SEHNR, FQNEAQ (reference sequence). The CDR3 has 15 residues. Trimming removed 5 bases from V and 5 bases from J, with 16 bases in between. Filled out from reference TRBV7-9 and TRBJ2-1, the complete variable domain reads DTGVSQNPRHKITKRGQNVTFRCDPISEHNRLYWYRQTLGQGPEFLTYFQNEAQLEKSRLLSDRFSAERPKGSFSTLEIQRTEQGDSAMYLCASSRTYPSNNEQFFGPGTRLTVL.

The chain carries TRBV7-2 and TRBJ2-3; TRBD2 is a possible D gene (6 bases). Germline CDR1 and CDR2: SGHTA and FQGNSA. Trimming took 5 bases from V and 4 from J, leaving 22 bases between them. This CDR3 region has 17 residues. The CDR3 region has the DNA TGTGCCAGCAGCCCTCGTTTATTCATCTCGGGGGCAGATACGCAGTATTTT. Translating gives CASSPRLFISGADTQYF.

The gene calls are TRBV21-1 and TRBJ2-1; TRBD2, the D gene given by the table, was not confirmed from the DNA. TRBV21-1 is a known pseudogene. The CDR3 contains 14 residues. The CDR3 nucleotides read TGTGCCAGCAGCAAGACTAGCGCCTACAATGAGCAGTTCTTC. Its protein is CASSKTSAYNEQFF.

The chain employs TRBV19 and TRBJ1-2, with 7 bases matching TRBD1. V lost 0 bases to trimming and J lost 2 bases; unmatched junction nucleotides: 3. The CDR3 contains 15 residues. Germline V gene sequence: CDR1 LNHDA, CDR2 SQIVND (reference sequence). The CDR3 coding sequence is TGTGCCAGTAGTATAGAACCGACAGGGAACTATGGCTACACCTTC. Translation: CASSIEPTGNYGYTF.

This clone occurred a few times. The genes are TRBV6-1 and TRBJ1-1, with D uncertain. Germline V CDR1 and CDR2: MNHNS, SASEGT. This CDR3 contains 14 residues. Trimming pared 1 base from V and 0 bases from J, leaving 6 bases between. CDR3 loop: CASSEGQMNTEAFF. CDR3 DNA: TGTGCCAGCAGTGAAGGACAAATGAACACTGAAGCTTTCTTT.

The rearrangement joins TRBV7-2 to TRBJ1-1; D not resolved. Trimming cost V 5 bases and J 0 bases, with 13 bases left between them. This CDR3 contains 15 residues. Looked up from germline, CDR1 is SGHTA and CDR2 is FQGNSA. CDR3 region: CASSPRPALNTEAFF. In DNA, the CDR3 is TGTGCCAGCAGCCCCAGGCCGGCGCTGAACACTGAAGCTTTCTTT.

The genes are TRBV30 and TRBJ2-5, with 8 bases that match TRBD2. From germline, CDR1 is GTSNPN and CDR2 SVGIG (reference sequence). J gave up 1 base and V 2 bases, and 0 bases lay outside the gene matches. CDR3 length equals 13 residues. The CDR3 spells CAWSTSGQETQYF. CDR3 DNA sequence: TGTGCCTGGAGTACTAGCGGCCAAGAGACCCAGTACTTC.

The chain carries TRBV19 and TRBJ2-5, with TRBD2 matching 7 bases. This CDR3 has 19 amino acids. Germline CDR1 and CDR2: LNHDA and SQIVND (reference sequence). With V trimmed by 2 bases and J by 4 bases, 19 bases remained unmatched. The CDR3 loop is CASSIRTRGLRKTGETQYF. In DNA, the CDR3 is TGTGCCAGTAGTATAAGGACTAGGGGCTTGCGGAAGACGGGAGAGACCCAGTACTTC.

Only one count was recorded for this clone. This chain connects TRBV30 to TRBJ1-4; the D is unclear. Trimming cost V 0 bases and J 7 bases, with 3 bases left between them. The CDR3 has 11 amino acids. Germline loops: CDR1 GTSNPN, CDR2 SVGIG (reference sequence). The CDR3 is CAWSVGEKLFF. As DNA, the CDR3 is TGTGCCTGGAGTGTAGGTGAAAAACTGTTTTTT.

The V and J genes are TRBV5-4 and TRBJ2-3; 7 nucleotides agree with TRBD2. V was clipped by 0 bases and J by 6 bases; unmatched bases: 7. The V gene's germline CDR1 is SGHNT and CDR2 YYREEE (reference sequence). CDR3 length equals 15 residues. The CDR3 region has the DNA TGTGCCAGCAGCTTGGGCTTGCGGGGGAGGGATACGCAGTATTTT. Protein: CASSLGLRGRDTQYF.

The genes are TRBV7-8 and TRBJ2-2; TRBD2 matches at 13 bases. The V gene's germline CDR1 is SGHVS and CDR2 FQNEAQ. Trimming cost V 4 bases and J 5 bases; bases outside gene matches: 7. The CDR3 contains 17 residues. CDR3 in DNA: TGTGCCAGCAGCTGGAGGACTAGCGGGAGCTCGACCGGGGAGCTGTTTTTT. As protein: CASSWRTSGSSTGELFF.

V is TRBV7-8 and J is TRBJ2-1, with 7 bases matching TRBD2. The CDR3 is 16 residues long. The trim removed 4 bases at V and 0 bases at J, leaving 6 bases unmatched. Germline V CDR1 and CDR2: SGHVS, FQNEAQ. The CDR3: CASSYIAGSSYNEQFF. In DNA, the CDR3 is TGTGCCAGCAGCTATATAGCGGGCAGCTCCTACAATGAGCAGTTCTTC.

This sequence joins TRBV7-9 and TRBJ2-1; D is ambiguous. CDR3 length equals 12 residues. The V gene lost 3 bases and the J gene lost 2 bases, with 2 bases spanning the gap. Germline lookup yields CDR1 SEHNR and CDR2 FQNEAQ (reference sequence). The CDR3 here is CASSLPYNEQFF. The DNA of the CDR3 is TGTGCCAGCAGCTTGCCCTACAATGAGCAGTTCTTC.

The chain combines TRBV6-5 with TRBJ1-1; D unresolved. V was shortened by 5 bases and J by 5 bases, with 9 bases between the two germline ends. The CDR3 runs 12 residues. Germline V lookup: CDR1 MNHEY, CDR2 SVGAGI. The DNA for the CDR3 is TGTGCCAGCAGTGATTATGGGACTGAAGCTTTCTTT. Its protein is CASSDYGTEAFF.

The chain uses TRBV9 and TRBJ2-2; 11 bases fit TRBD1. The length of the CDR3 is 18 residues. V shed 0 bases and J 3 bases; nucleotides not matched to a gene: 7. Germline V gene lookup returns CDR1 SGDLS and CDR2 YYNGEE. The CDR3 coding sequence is TGTGCCAGCAGCGTAGAACTCGGACAGGGGGCGGACACCGGGGAGCTGTTTTTT. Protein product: CASSVELGQGADTGELFF.

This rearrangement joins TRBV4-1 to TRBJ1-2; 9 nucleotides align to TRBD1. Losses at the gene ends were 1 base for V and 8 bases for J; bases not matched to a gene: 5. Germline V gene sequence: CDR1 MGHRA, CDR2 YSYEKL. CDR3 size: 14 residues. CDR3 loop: CASSQGPQGAGYTF. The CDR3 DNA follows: TGCGCCAGCAGCCAAGGACCACAGGGGGCCGGCTACACCTTC.

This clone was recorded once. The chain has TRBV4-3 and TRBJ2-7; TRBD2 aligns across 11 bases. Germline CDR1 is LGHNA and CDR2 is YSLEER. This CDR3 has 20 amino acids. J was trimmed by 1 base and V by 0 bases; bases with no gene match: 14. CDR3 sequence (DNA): TGCGCCAGCAGCCAAGATAAGACAGGGTCCCTAGCGGGGGGTTCCTACGAGCAGTACTTC. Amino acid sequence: CASSQDKTGSLAGGSYEQYF.

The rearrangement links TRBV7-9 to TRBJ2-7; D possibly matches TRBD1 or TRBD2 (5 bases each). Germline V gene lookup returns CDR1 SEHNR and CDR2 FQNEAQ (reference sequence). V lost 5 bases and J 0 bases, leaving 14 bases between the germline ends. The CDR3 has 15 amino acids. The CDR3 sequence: CASSPLTGASYEQYF. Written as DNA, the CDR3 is TGTGCCAGCAGCCCGTTAACCGGGGCCTCCTACGAGCAGTACTTC.

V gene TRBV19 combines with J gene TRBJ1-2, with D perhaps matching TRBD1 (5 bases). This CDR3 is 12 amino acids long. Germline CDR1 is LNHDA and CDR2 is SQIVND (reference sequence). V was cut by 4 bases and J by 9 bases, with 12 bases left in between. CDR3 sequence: CASSRGPSSYTF. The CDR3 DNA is TGTGCCAGTAGTAGGGGCCCCTCGAGCTACACCTTC.

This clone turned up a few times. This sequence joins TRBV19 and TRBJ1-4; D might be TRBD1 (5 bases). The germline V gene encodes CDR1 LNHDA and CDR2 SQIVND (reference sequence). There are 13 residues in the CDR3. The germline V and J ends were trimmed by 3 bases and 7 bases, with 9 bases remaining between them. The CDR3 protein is CASSMKQGEKLFF. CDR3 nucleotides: TGTGCCAGTAGTATGAAGCAGGGTGAAAAACTGTTTTTT.

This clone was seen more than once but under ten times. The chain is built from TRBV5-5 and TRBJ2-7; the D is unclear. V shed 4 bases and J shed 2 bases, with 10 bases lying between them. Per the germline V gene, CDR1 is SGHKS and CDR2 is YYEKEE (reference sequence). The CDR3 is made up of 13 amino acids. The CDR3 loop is CASSRHYTYEQYF. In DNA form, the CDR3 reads TGTGCCAGCAGCCGTCATTACACCTACGAGCAGTACTTC.

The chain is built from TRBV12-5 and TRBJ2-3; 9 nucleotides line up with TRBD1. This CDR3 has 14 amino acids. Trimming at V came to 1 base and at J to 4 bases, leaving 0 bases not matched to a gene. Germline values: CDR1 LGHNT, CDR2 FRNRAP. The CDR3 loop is CASGLGQGADTQYF. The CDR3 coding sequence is TGTGCTAGTGGTTTGGGACAGGGGGCAGATACGCAGTATTTT.